Listed below are T cell receptor beta chains from one sample, sequenced in a study of molecular identifiers for immune sequencing clone quantification. TCRdb re-analysed the PCR reads in MiXCR, keeping a single row per CDR3 protein. The repertoire has 550,000 to 750,000 distinct CDR3 sequences, 15% to 20% of them found once; the top ten carry approximately 0.9%. The source material was naive CD8+ T cells from blood, with Jurkat cell RNA spiked in. Receptor source: a human donor in good health. Some libraries in this study had Jurkat cell RNA spiked in. CDR3s leave out the opening cysteine and the closing phenylalanine or tryptophan. A D gene is named only where the DNA matches it firmly. Size is stated for part of the rows, as once, few or many counts, or as a class when the clone is expanded.

j_call: TRBJ2-1
v_call: TRBV5-6
d_call: -
clone_size: many
cdr3_aa: ASSFTENEQF

j_call: TRBJ1-2
v_call: TRBV28
d_call: TRBD1
clone_size: few
cdr3_aa: ARTTGGIYGYT

j_call: TRBJ2-2
v_call: TRBV5-3
d_call: -
clone_size: many
cdr3_aa: ARSLEREQGGELF

j_call: TRBJ1-6
v_call: TRBV4-3
d_call: -
clone_size: -
cdr3_aa: ASSQDSSYNSPLH

j_call: TRBJ2-3
v_call: TRBV12-3/TRBV12-4
d_call: TRBD1
clone_size: many
cdr3_aa: ASSLGDRGVEDTQY

j_call: TRBJ2-2
v_call: TRBV9
d_call: TRBD1
clone_size: many
cdr3_aa: ASSAQRDRSDTGELF

j_call: TRBJ2-1
v_call: TRBV4-1
d_call: -
clone_size: -
cdr3_aa: AGSQEPGVVNEQF

j_call: TRBJ1-5
v_call: TRBV4-2
d_call: TRBD1
clone_size: many
cdr3_aa: ASSDGQGASNQPQH

j_call: TRBJ2-7
v_call: TRBV20-1
d_call: -
clone_size: -
cdr3_aa: SARDASDRTSYEQY

j_call: TRBJ1-1
v_call: TRBV5-6
d_call: TRBD1
clone_size: many
cdr3_aa: ASSLVQGGTEAF

j_call: TRBJ2-5
v_call: TRBV12-3/TRBV12-4
d_call: -
clone_size: few
cdr3_aa: ASSLVQAAETQY

j_call: TRBJ2-1
v_call: TRBV6-2/TRBV6-3
d_call: -
clone_size: many
cdr3_aa: ASKQSSYNEQF

j_call: TRBJ2-1
v_call: TRBV30
d_call: -
clone_size: many
cdr3_aa: AWRPTGQFSYNEQF

j_call: TRBJ1-5
v_call: TRBV28
d_call: -
clone_size: many
cdr3_aa: ASSRDTGSNQPQH

j_call: TRBJ2-1
v_call: TRBV4-3
d_call: TRBD2
clone_size: many
cdr3_aa: ASSQAELGLARNNEQF

j_call: TRBJ2-2
v_call: TRBV6-2/TRBV6-3
d_call: -
clone_size: once
cdr3_aa: ASSYGLATGELF

j_call: TRBJ1-1
v_call: TRBV4-1
d_call: -
clone_size: many
cdr3_aa: ASSWFDQNTEAF

j_call: TRBJ1-4
v_call: TRBV4-1
d_call: -
clone_size: many
cdr3_aa: ASSQAPGPIVEKLF

j_call: TRBJ1-5
v_call: TRBV27
d_call: TRBD1
clone_size: many
cdr3_aa: ASSQNRGRQPQH

j_call: TRBJ1-1
v_call: TRBV19
d_call: TRBD1
clone_size: -
cdr3_aa: ASSGTGGLFFPEAF

j_call: TRBJ2-5
v_call: TRBV6-5
d_call: TRBD2
clone_size: few
cdr3_aa: ASSATSGSETQY

j_call: TRBJ2-7
v_call: TRBV29-1
d_call: TRBD2
clone_size: many
cdr3_aa: SAGLGLAYEQY

j_call: TRBJ2-1
v_call: TRBV7-2
d_call: -
clone_size: -
cdr3_aa: ASSLVGIGGWDEQF

j_call: TRBJ1-1
v_call: TRBV6-1
d_call: TRBD1
clone_size: -
cdr3_aa: ASSVDRGRGGTEAF

j_call: TRBJ2-7
v_call: TRBV29-1
d_call: -
clone_size: many
cdr3_aa: SVEDDISYEQY

j_call: TRBJ2-1
v_call: TRBV4-3
d_call: -
clone_size: few
cdr3_aa: ASSARHVSSYNEQF

j_call: TRBJ1-1
v_call: TRBV4-1
d_call: -
clone_size: many
cdr3_aa: ASSQGGPFDTEAF

j_call: TRBJ1-1
v_call: TRBV9
d_call: TRBD1
clone_size: many
cdr3_aa: ASSYSGTGVTEAF

j_call: TRBJ2-1
v_call: TRBV2
d_call: TRBD2
clone_size: many
cdr3_aa: ASSSGRARGYNEQF

j_call: TRBJ1-5
v_call: TRBV9
d_call: -
clone_size: many
cdr3_aa: ASSVDGRADQPQH

j_call: TRBJ2-2
v_call: TRBV21-1
d_call: -
clone_size: few
cdr3_aa: ASIQPMNTGELF

j_call: TRBJ2-7
v_call: TRBV4-1
d_call: TRBD2
clone_size: many
cdr3_aa: ASSQASGATSPYEQY

j_call: TRBJ1-2
v_call: TRBV25-1
d_call: TRBD1
clone_size: -
cdr3_aa: ATGQGVRYT

j_call: TRBJ1-5
v_call: TRBV28
d_call: TRBD1
clone_size: many
cdr3_aa: ASTWQGGSQPQH

j_call: TRBJ1-6
v_call: TRBV7-3
d_call: -
clone_size: many
cdr3_aa: ASSLVVDNSPLH

j_call: TRBJ2-3
v_call: TRBV20-1
d_call: TRBD1
clone_size: -
cdr3_aa: SAAGTGNTDTQY

j_call: TRBJ2-5
v_call: TRBV14
d_call: -
clone_size: few
cdr3_aa: ASSQDPSLAVWETQY

j_call: TRBJ1-1
v_call: TRBV7-2
d_call: -
clone_size: many
cdr3_aa: ASSSPAGVPEAF

j_call: TRBJ2-1
v_call: TRBV7-2
d_call: -
clone_size: many
cdr3_aa: ASRPAYSVLARLDNEQF

j_call: TRBJ2-1
v_call: TRBV6-2/TRBV6-3
d_call: TRBD2
clone_size: many
cdr3_aa: ASSYLNSGGSEQF

j_call: TRBJ2-2
v_call: TRBV20-1
d_call: TRBD2
clone_size: many
cdr3_aa: SAPGLAGGTNTGELF

j_call: TRBJ2-7
v_call: TRBV7-2
d_call: -
clone_size: many
cdr3_aa: ASSLGILPGNEQY